This TCR beta chain was documented in a study of blood T cells in healthy people across ages. Together with a sample-barcoded 5' primer, a J-beta primer mix was included in a second PCR lasting roughly 6 to 12 cycles. TCRdb re-called the 5' RACE reads with MiXCR, one entry per CDR3 protein. The sample lists more than 650,000 distinct CDR3 sequences, around half occurring once. CDR1 SGHRS and CDR2 YFSETQ come from the germline V gene. The germline V and J ends were trimmed by 1 base and 2 bases, with 9 bases remaining between them. This CDR3 has 15 amino acids. This receptor was identified in a man older than 75 in good health. The chain uses TRBV5-1 and TRBJ2-2, with D possibly TRBD1 on 6 matching bases. Sequencing was done on a sample of blood. CDR3 bases: TGCGCCAGCAGCTTGTCCAGGGGAAACACCGGGGAGCTGTTTTTT. It encodes CASSLSRGNTGELFF. The complete variable domain, with remaining parts taken from reference TRBV5-1 and TRBJ2-2, reads KAGVTQTPRYLIKTRGQQVTLSCSPISGHRSVSWYQQTPGQGLQFLFEYFSETQRNKGNFPGRFSGRQFSNSRSEMNVSTLELGDSALYLCASSLSRGNTGELFFGEGSRLTVL.